This passage covers 26 T cell receptor beta chains from one sample sequenced in a study of blood T cell repertoires in COVID-19. The protocol was immunoSEQ multiplex PCR, while the TCRdb copy is restricted to in-frame clones and leaves out a portion. The table records 51,000 or so clones, about four fifths of them present only once. The sequencing input was peripheral blood. The receptors were sampled from a man between 70 and 80 years old with active COVID-19.

The chain carries TRBV19 and TRBJ1-1; perhaps TRBD1 as D (5 bases). CDR1 is LNHDA, CDR2 SQIVND, per germline (reference sequence). This CDR3 has 13 residues. The V gene lost 7 bases and the J gene lost 4 bases, with 13 bases spanning the gap. The CDR3 DNA reads TGTGCCAGTATGGGGGGTACGGGCACTGAAGCTTTCTTT. Translation: CASMGGTGTEAFF.

With respect to this clone: Mismatch with germline at one junction end may stem from a read error. The J gene is TRBJ2-2, the V gene TRBV7-7; tentative D call: TRBD2 (5 bases). Germline V CDR1 and CDR2: SSHAT, FNYEAQ (reference sequence). CDR3 length: 17 amino acids. CDR3 sequence reads: CASSLNGSQPKDRGAVF. The DNA for the CDR3 is TGTGCTAGCAGCTTAAATGGTTCCCAGCCTAAGGACCGGGGAGCTGTTTTT.

V is TRBV5-4 and J is TRBJ2-7; TRBD1 agrees at 9 bases. The CDR3 covers 13 residues. Germline loops: CDR1 SGHNT, CDR2 YYREEE (reference sequence). With 4 bases clipped from V and 3 bases from J, the junction kept 2 bases outside the gene matches. The CDR3 bases are TGTGCCAGCAGCCGGACAGGGGTCTACGAGCAGTACTTC. Translated, it gives CASSRTGVYEQYF. The full variable domain, with the rest looked up from reference TRBV5-4 and TRBJ2-7, is ETGVTQSPTHLIKTRGQQVTLRCSSQSGHNTVSWYQQALGQGPQFIFQYYREEENGRGNFPPRFSGLQFPNYSSELNVNALELDDSALYLCASSRTGVYEQYFGPGTRLTVT.

The chain is built from TRBV19 and TRBJ2-4; perhaps TRBD1 as D (5 bases). V gave up 3 bases and J gave up 9 bases, with 6 bases separating them. CDR1 LNHDA and CDR2 SQIVND come from the germline V gene (reference sequence). There are 11 residues in the CDR3. CDR3 nucleotide sequence: TGTGCCAGTAGTATCACAGGCATTCAGTACTTC. Its translation: CASSITGIQYF.

CDR3 nucleotide sequence: TGTGCCAGCAGCTATAGCCCGGCCGGATATGGCTACACCTTC. Translating gives CASSYSPAGYGYTF. The chain combines TRBV7-9 with TRBJ1-2; D is unclear. Germline CDR1 is SEHNR and CDR2 is FQNEAQ (reference sequence). V lost 4 bases and J lost 5, with 14 bases in between. The CDR3 loop spans 14 amino acids.

This clone was seen a few times. The V call is TRBV25-1, the J call TRBJ2-5; a weak D match, TRBD2 (7 bases). V shed 4 bases and J shed 5 bases, with 17 bases lying between them. Germline assignment: CDR1 MGHDK and CDR2 SYGVNS. The CDR3 extends over 15 amino acids. CDR3 region: CASSGGGAILETQYF. DNA of the CDR3: TGTGCCAGCAGTGGTGGGGGGGCTATTTTGGAGACCCAGTACTTC.

The chain is built from TRBV4-2 and TRBJ2-5, with 16 bases lining up with TRBD2. Germline CDR1 reads LGHNA; CDR2 reads YNFKEQ. This CDR3 spans 18 amino acids. Unmatched junction bases numbered 7, after V lost 1 base and J lost 5 bases. In nucleotides, the CDR3 is TGTGCCAGCAGCCAAGCCGGGACTAGCGGGGGGGCTCGGGAGACCCAGTACTTC. It translates to CASSQAGTSGGARETQYF.

V is TRBV5-4 and J is TRBJ2-2; 8 bases map to TRBD2. The CDR3 length is 15 residues. CDR1 and CDR2 from the germline V gene are SGHNT and YYREEE (reference sequence). The V segment lost 2 bases and the J segment 2 bases; nucleotides outside the gene matches: 2. The CDR3 DNA is TGTGCCAGCAGCTTCAGCGGGGGAAACACCGGGGAGCTGTTTTTT. Protein product: CASSFSGGNTGELFF. The full variable domain, with the rest looked up from reference TRBV5-4 and TRBJ2-2, is ETGVTQSPTHLIKTRGQQVTLRCSSQSGHNTVSWYQQALGQGPQFIFQYYREEENGRGNFPPRFSGLQFPNYSSELNVNALELDDSALYLCASSFSGGNTGELFFGEGSRLTVL.

The V and J genes are TRBV6-2 or TRBV6-3 and TRBJ2-7; 7 positions match TRBD1. CDR3 size: 15 residues. With 0 bases clipped from V and 0 bases from J, the junction kept 2 bases outside the gene matches. CDR1 MNHEY and CDR2 SVGEGT come from the germline V gene. CDR3 loop: CASSYSRGSSYEQYF. Here the CDR3 DNA reads TGTGCCAGCAGTTACTCCAGGGGGAGCTCCTACGAGCAGTACTTC.

The chain combines TRBV28 with TRBJ1-1; D remains unclear. CDR1 and CDR2 (germline): MDHEN, SYDVKM. V lost 6 bases and J 4 bases, leaving 15 bases between the germline ends. There are 14 residues in the CDR3. CDR3 in DNA: TGTGCCAGCAGCCCGGAGACGTCTGTCACTGAAGCTTTCTTT. This codes for CASSPETSVTEAFF.

The V gene is TRBV20-1, the J gene TRBJ2-7; TRBD2 matches at 8 bases. The CDR3 is 11 residues long. Trimming removed 6 bases from V and 5 bases from J; junction bases left unmatched: 3. Germline CDR1 reads DFQATT; CDR2 reads SNEGSKA (reference sequence). The CDR3 coding sequence is TGCAGTGCCACTAGCGGACACGAGCAGTACTTC. Its protein is CSATSGHEQYF.

The chain is built from TRBV19 and TRBJ1-4, with 9 bases identical to TRBD1. CDR3 length: 15 amino acids. The germline V gene has CDR1 LNHDA and CDR2 SQIVND (reference sequence). The ends lost 7 bases at V and 7 bases at J; junction bases unmatched: 10. Here the CDR3 reads CASTPIQGASEKLFF. The CDR3 nucleotides read TGTGCCAGTACCCCGATACAGGGGGCCAGTGAAAAACTGTTTTTT.

The rearrangement links TRBV12-3 or TRBV12-4 to TRBJ1-2, with D maybe TRBD1 (5 bases). The CDR3 runs 13 residues. V was pared by 6 bases and J by 2 bases, with 10 bases between. CDR3 amino acids: CASSPKGNYGYTF. The CDR3 bases are TGTGCCAGCAGCCCAAAGGGGAACTATGGCTACACCTTC.

The chain has TRBV29-1 and TRBJ2-2; D might be TRBD2 (6 bases). Germline V gives CDR1 SQVTM, CDR2 ANQGSEA. V dropped 6 bases and J dropped 5 bases, with 19 bases sitting between them. This CDR3 is built from 15 residues. CDR3 DNA: TGCAGCGTACGCCAGTCTGTCGGGGGTACCGGGGAGCTGTTTTTT. As protein: CSVRQSVGGTGELFF.

This chain joins TRBV2 and TRBJ2-5; TRBD2 matches at 7 bases. V gave up 2 bases and J gave up 3 bases; unmatched junction bases: 3. The CDR3 consists of 14 residues. Germline V lookup: CDR1 SNHLY, CDR2 FYNNEI. The CDR3 sequence is CASSELSGKETQYF. The CDR3 coding sequence is TGTGCCAGCAGTGAATTGAGCGGGAAAGAGACCCAGTACTTC.

This clone was counted only a few times. The chain has TRBV29-1 and TRBJ2-7; the match to TRBD1 covers 7 bases. V shed 6 bases, J shed 5 bases, and the junction held 7 bases outside the gene matches. The CDR3 is 12 residues long. CDR1 SQVTM and CDR2 ANQGSEA come from the germline V gene. The CDR3 coding sequence is TGCAGCGTCCTACGGGACAGCCACGAGCAGTACTTC. It translates to CSVLRDSHEQYF.

The chain joins TRBV19 to TRBJ2-7; TRBD2 aligns across 9 bases. V lost 3 bases, J lost 4 bases, and 7 bases stayed unmatched. The CDR3 contains 15 residues. CDR1 is LNHDA, CDR2 SQIVND, per germline (reference sequence). DNA for the CDR3: TGTGCCAGTAGTATCAAAGGTAGCGGGGGATACGAGCAGTACTTC. It translates to CASSIKGSGGYEQYF. The whole variable domain, filled in from reference TRBV19 and TRBJ2-7, reads DGGITQSPKYLFRKEGQNVTLSCEQNLNHDAMYWYRQDPGQGLRLIYYSQIVNDFQKGDIAEGYSVSREKKESFPLTVTSAQKNPTAFYLCASSIKGSGGYEQYFGPGTRLTVT.

V gene TRBV28 combines with J gene TRBJ1-1, with D unresolved. Germline V gene lookup returns CDR1 MDHEN and CDR2 SYDVKM. The CDR3 spans 12 residues. Trimming left V 9 bases short and J 3 bases short, with 11 bases between. CDR3 sequence (DNA): TGTGCCAGTACCTCCACGGACACTGAAGCTTTCTTT. Its translation: CASTSTDTEAFF.

The chain carries TRBV10-3 and TRBJ1-2, with D unresolved. The CDR3 extends over 12 amino acids. Germline loops: CDR1 ENHRY, CDR2 SYGVKD. V was shortened by 4 bases and J by 1 base, with 4 bases between the two germline ends. CDR3 DNA: TGTGCCATCAGTGGAGATAACTATGGCTACACCTTC. It yields the protein CAISGDNYGYTF.

This sequence joins TRBV3-1 (or the pseudogene TRBV3-2) and TRBJ2-7; 8 bases fit TRBD2. J lost 2 bases, V lost 3 bases, and 3 bases had no gene match. The CDR3 runs to 14 residues. Per germline, CDR1 LGHDT and CDR2 YNNKEL (reference sequence). CDR3 sequence (DNA): TGTGCCAGCAGCCACGGGGGGGGCCCCTACGAGCAGTACTTC. This codes for CASSHGGGPYEQYF.

The CDR3 here is CASSVGHTGDTQYF. CDR3 DNA: TGTGCCAGCAGCGTAGGCCACACCGGGGATACGCAGTATTTT. V and J are TRBV9 and TRBJ2-3; D gene unclear. Germline CDR1 SGDLS, CDR2 YYNGEE. The V and J ends lost 0 bases and 6 bases respectively, with 11 bases between them. CDR3 length: 14 residues.

The rearrangement joins TRBV7-2 to TRBJ2-1; D remains ambiguous. The germline V gene has CDR1 SGHTA and CDR2 FQGNSA. The CDR3 length is 15 residues. V was shortened by 0 bases and J by 0 bases, with 6 bases between the two germline ends. The CDR3 DNA sequence: TGTGCCAGCAGCTTAGCACCTAGCTCCTACAATGAGCAGTTCTTC. Its translation is CASSLAPSSYNEQFF.

This chain connects TRBV9 to TRBJ2-2; 9 bases line up with TRBD2. The J segment lost 4 bases and the V segment lost 0 bases, leaving 4 bases of the junction unmatched. The CDR3 totals 16 residues. Germline CDR1 and CDR2: SGDLS and YYNGEE. CDR3 nucleotide sequence: TGTGCCAGCAGCGTAGAGCGCGGGGGGGCCACCGGGGAGCTGTTTTTT. Its protein is CASSVERGGATGELFF.

This clone was found a few times. CDR3 sequence: CASSLDLGAGEQYF. The CDR3 bases are TGTGCCAGCAGCTTGGATCTGGGGGCCGGCGAGCAGTACTTC. The V call is TRBV5-4, the J call TRBJ2-7; D may be TRBD1 (6 bases). From germline, CDR1 is SGHNT and CDR2 YYREEE (reference sequence). V gave up 0 bases and J gave up 6 bases, with 13 bases separating them. The CDR3 contains 14 residues.

This clone was observed once. The CDR3 spells CASSLIHSRSYEQYF. The CDR3, as DNA: TGTGCCAGTAGCTTGATACATTCCCGATCCTACGAGCAGTACTTC. The chain recombines TRBV19 with TRBJ2-7; D call uncertain. V was trimmed by 6 bases and J by 1 base, leaving 16 bases between them. The CDR3 totals 15 residues. Germline loops: CDR1 LNHDA, CDR2 SQIVND (reference sequence). The full variable domain, its missing parts supplied by reference TRBV19 and TRBJ2-7, is DGGITQSPKYLFRKEGQNVTLSCEQNLNHDAMYWYRQDPGQGLRLIYYSQIVNDFQKGDIAEGYSVSREKKESFPLTVTSAQKNPTAFYLCASSLIHSRSYEQYFGPGTRLTVT.

The chain is built from TRBV5-8 and TRBJ2-3; tentatively, D is TRBD2 (6 bases). With 2 bases removed from V and 1 base from J, the gap between germline ends came to 17 bases. This CDR3 has 17 residues. Germline CDR1 SGHTS, CDR2 YDEGEE. CDR3 nucleotides: TGTGCCAGCAGCTTCAGTCGGCATACGGGGGGCACAGATACGCAGTATTTT. Translation: CASSFSRHTGGTDTQYF.